This is a list of T cell receptor beta chains from one sample in a study of CD8 T cells in ankylosing spondylitis. Using its own MiXCR run on the 5' RACE reads, TCRdb lists one record per CDR3 protein. The data show about 540,000 distinct CDR3 sequences, roughly 13% seen once. Sequencing input: blood, either unsorted or a sorted T cell fraction (not recorded which). These receptors were taken from a male donor with ankylosing spondylitis. CDR3s include the opening cysteine and the closing phenylalanine or tryptophan. A D gene is named only where the DNA matches it firmly. Clone size, where shown, is once, few, many, or a class for clones that have expanded.

cdr3_nt cdr3_aa v_call cdr3_length d_call clone_size j_call
TGCAGTGCCCAACCGTCGCAGAACACTGAAGCTTTCTTT CSAQPSQNTEAFF TRBV20-1 13 . many TRBJ1-1
TGTGCCACCCACCGGGGTGACGATGAGCAGTTCTTC CATHRGDDEQFF TRBV7-9 12 . many TRBJ2-1
TGTGCCAGCAGTGCGACCCCAGCGAGGGAAAAACTGTTTTTT CASSATPAREKLFF TRBV6-1 14 . . TRBJ1-4
TGTGCCAGCAGCCAAGAAGCGGGAAAGAGCTACGAGCAGTACTTC CASSQEAGKSYEQYF TRBV14 15 TRBD2 . TRBJ2-7
TGTGCCACCAGCAGAGATCGGTCGACTAGCGGGATCTATGAGCAGTTCTTC CATSRDRSTSGIYEQFF TRBV15 17 TRBD2 . TRBJ2-1
TGCAGCGTTGAAGATCTTCAACTAGTTGAGCAGTTCTTC CSVEDLQLVEQFF TRBV29-1 13 . many TRBJ2-1
TGTGCCAGCCGCTCTTCTGATAGCACAGATACGCAGTATTTT CASRSSDSTDTQYF TRBV10-3 14 . . TRBJ2-3
TGTGCCAGCAGTTACACCCCATCGACAGGGTACGGCACAGATACGCAGTATTTT CASSYTPSTGYGTDTQYF TRBV6-5 18 TRBD1 few TRBJ2-3
TGCAGTGCTAGATGGGCAGGGGGGGAGCCTGAAGCTTTCTTT CSARWAGGEPEAFF TRBV20-1 14 TRBD1 few TRBJ1-1
TGTGCCAGCAGTGAATTTGGTGGAGCACAAGAGACCCAGTACTTC CASSEFGGAQETQYF TRBV25-1 15 . few TRBJ2-5
TGTGCCAGCAGCCAATTAATTGGGGCCGGGAATTCACCCCTCCACTTT CASSQLIGAGNSPLHF TRBV7-2 16 . . TRBJ1-6
TGTGCCAGCAGTGAGGCAACTACAGGGAATGAGCAGTTCTTC CASSEATTGNEQFF TRBV2 14 . few TRBJ2-1
TGTGCCAGCACCGTAGGGAGGGGAGGTCAGCCCCAGCATTTT CASTVGRGGQPQHF TRBV7-8 14 . . TRBJ1-5
TGTGCCAGCAGCCTGACTAGCGGTCCCGGGACCCAGTACTTC CASSLTSGPGTQYF TRBV12-3/TRBV12-4 14 TRBD2 . TRBJ2-5
TGCAGTGCTAGACCAGACAGGCTCAGCTCCTACGAGCAGTACTTC CSARPDRLSSYEQYF TRBV20-1 15 . . TRBJ2-7
TGTGCCAGCAGCTCGGGACCGGGCTATGGCTACACCTTC CASSSGPGYGYTF TRBV7-2 13 . few TRBJ1-2
TGCGCCAGCAGCGGCTCGACAGGGGATAGCTCACCCCTCCACTTT CASSGSTGDSSPLHF TRBV5-1 15 TRBD1 . TRBJ1-6
TGCAGCGTTGAAACGTTGAGGGGGGAGACCCAGTACTTC CSVETLRGETQYF TRBV29-1 13 . many TRBJ2-5
TGTGCCAGCAGTGACAGGCAGGGGTTATTCTACGAGCAGTACTTC CASSDRQGLFYEQYF TRBV2 15 . . TRBJ2-7
TGTGCCAGCAGCTTAGTGGCAGGCTTTAATGAAAAACTGTTTTTT CASSLVAGFNEKLFF TRBV7-2 15 . few TRBJ1-4
TGCAGCGCCGGATTGGCAGGGGGGAGGGAAAAACTGTTTTTT CSAGLAGGREKLFF TRBV29-1 14 TRBD1 few TRBJ1-4
TGTGCCACCAGCTTTATGACAGGGGGCGGCAATGAGCAGTTCTTC CATSFMTGGGNEQFF TRBV15 15 TRBD1 . TRBJ2-1
TGTGCCAGCAGAACTAGCGGGAGGGCTCATGAGCAGTTCTTC CASRTSGRAHEQFF TRBV12-3/TRBV12-4 14 TRBD2 many TRBJ2-1
TGTGCCAGCAGCGTCTCTAGCGGGAGCATCGGGGAGCTGTTTTTT CASSVSSGSIGELFF TRBV9 15 TRBD2 few TRBJ2-2